The T cell receptor beta chain described here comes from a study of CD8 T cells in Susac syndrome. The authors reverse transcribed about 0.45 to 1 ug RNA with random hexamers. TCRdb redid the calling of the immunoSEQ multiplex PCR reads with MiXCR, one entry per CDR3 protein. This sample has under 200,000 distinct CDR3 sequences, with around 95% found just once. Sequencing of TCR beta was performed on blood CD8+ and CD4+ T cells. FACS was used to enrich TEMRA cells, whereas the CD8+ and CD4+ T cells were obtained by negative isolation. The sample was CD4+ T cells from PBMCs. The sequence was obtained from a human donor in good health.

CDR3 sequence reads: CSAPTKSYNEQFF. The CDR3 region has the DNA TGCAGTGCTCCGACGAAGAGCTACAATGAGCAGTTCTTC. The rearrangement links TRBV20-1 to TRBJ2-1; D unclear. V lost 5 bases and J lost 3, with 11 bases in between. The length of the CDR3 is 13 residues. Germline V lookup: CDR1 DFQATT, CDR2 SNEGSKA (reference sequence).